The 19 T cell receptor beta chains presented below share a single source sample, sequenced in a study of T cells in Graves' hyperthyroidism and ophthalmopathy. TCR beta CDR3 regions were amplified from RNA. Primed by the HTBI set, a first-round RT-PCR was run on the TCR CDR3. MiXCR was run by TCRdb on the multiplex PCR reads, yielding one entry per CDR3 protein. The sample includes approximately 700,000 distinct CDR3 sequences, about 16% of them seen just once. Material for sequencing was blood. The receptors come from a man between 18 and 29 years old with Graves' hyperthyroidism.

The chain employs TRBV29-1 and TRBJ2-3; 12 nucleotides agree with TRBD2. Germline CDR1 reads SQVTM; CDR2 reads ANQGSEA. The CDR3 consists of 15 residues. The V gene end was trimmed by 6 bases and the J gene end by 1 base; junction bases not matched to a gene: 5. The CDR3, as DNA: TGCAGCGTGGGGAGACTAGCGGGAGGCACAGATACGCAGTATTTT. Its translation: CSVGRLAGGTDTQYF.

In this sample, this clonotype turned up many times. The chain uses TRBV28 and TRBJ2-1; TRBD2 matches 10 bases. The CDR3 sequence is 13 residues long. CDR1 MDHEN and CDR2 SYDVKM come from the germline V gene. With 4 bases clipped from V and 10 bases from J, the junction kept 4 bases outside the gene matches. Here the CDR3 reads CASSSGTSVEQFF. The CDR3 nucleotides read TGTGCCAGCAGTTCCGGGACTAGCGTCGAGCAGTTCTTC.

The chain has TRBV28 and TRBJ2-3, with TRBD1 as a possible D gene (6 bases). Trimming stripped 2 bases from V and 7 bases from J, with 22 bases between. The CDR3 runs 17 residues. From germline, CDR1 is MDHEN and CDR2 SYDVKM. The CDR3 sequence is CASSLLPDSGVGNTQYF. For the CDR3, the DNA is TGTGCCAGCAGTTTACTGCCGGACAGCGGAGTTGGAAATACGCAGTATTTT.

This clonotype was found many times. This rearrangement joins TRBV27 to TRBJ2-7; 14 bases are shared with TRBD2. This CDR3 has 15 amino acids. Per the germline V gene, CDR1 is MNHEY and CDR2 is SMNVEV (reference sequence). With 5 bases clipped from V and 6 bases from J, the junction kept 6 bases outside the gene matches. CDR3 loop: CASSPGLAGGLEQYF. The DNA for the CDR3 is TGTGCCAGCAGTCCAGGACTAGCGGGAGGTCTCGAGCAGTACTTC.

The rearrangement uses TRBV19 and TRBJ1-1, with 7 positions matching TRBD1. Germline V gene data show CDR1 as LNHDA and CDR2 as SQIVND (reference sequence). Trimming cost V 5 bases and J 6 bases; bases outside gene matches: 12. The CDR3 has 15 residues. DNA of the CDR3: TGTGCCAGTAGTCCCTTGTGGACAGGTAAAGCTGAAGCTTTCTTT. Translation: CASSPLWTGKAEAFF.

This clonotype was counted many times. J is TRBJ2-1 and V is TRBV6-1; D is tentatively TRBD1 or TRBD2 (5 bases each). The CDR3 totals 15 residues. Germline lookup yields CDR1 MNHNS and CDR2 SASEGT. V was cut by 5 bases and J by 10 bases, with 21 bases left in between. The CDR3 bases are TGTGCCAGCAGTCACCACTGGGGCCGGGGCTGGGAGCAGTTCTTC. Translated, it gives CASSHHWGRGWEQFF.

The rearrangement links TRBV4-1 to TRBJ1-5; D may be TRBD1 (5 bases). Deletions cut 3 bases from V and 1 base from J, with 10 bases between. This CDR3 has 15 amino acids. Germline CDR1 is MGHRA and CDR2 is YSYEKL. The CDR3 nucleotides read TGCGCCAGCAGCCAGGAGGGGCAAAGCAATCAGCCCCAGCATTTT. It encodes CASSQEGQSNQPQHF.

This clonotype was detected only a few times. This chain's CDR3 is CAWGNGQGSYEQYF. For the CDR3, the DNA is TGTGCCTGGGGAAATGGACAGGGCTCCTACGAGCAGTACTTC. The rearrangement links TRBV30 to TRBJ2-7, with 8 bases matching TRBD1. Germline lookup yields CDR1 GTSNPN and CDR2 SVGIG (reference sequence). The CDR3 is 14 amino acids. V trimming: 5 bases; J trimming: 0 bases; junction bases outside the gene matches: 6.

The V and J genes are TRBV6-5 and TRBJ2-7, with TRBD2 identical over 7 bases. CDR3 length: 15 residues. From germline, CDR1 is MNHEY and CDR2 SVGAGI. The trim removed 3 bases at V and 0 bases at J, leaving 5 bases unmatched. The CDR3 is CASSYLREGSYEQYF. The CDR3 region has the DNA TGTGCCAGCAGTTATCTGAGGGAGGGCTCCTACGAGCAGTACTTC.

At least ten counts were recorded for this clonotype. This chain links TRBV11-3 with TRBJ2-3; unclear D gene. The ends were cut back, 5 bases at V and 3 bases at J, with 15 bases in the middle. The CDR3 runs 15 residues. The germline gives CDR1 SGHNT, CDR2 YENEEA. The CDR3 here is CASSTAANPTDTQYF. The CDR3, as DNA: TGTGCCAGCAGCACCGCGGCCAATCCTACAGATACGCAGTATTTT.

This clonotype was recorded at least ten times. The chain carries TRBV6-5 and TRBJ1-5; D ambiguous. Germline loops: CDR1 MNHEY, CDR2 SVGAGI. V was trimmed by 0 bases and J by 4 bases, leaving 10 bases between them. The CDR3 has 15 residues. In nucleotides, the CDR3 is TGTGCCAGCAGTTACTCGGGAGGAGTTAATCAGCCCCAGCATTTT. Its translation is CASSYSGGVNQPQHF.

This clonotype was counted at least ten times. This chain connects TRBV18 to TRBJ2-7; 7 nucleotides agree with TRBD2. This CDR3 spans 14 amino acids. Germline-derived CDR1 and CDR2 are KGHSH and LQKENI. After removal of 4 bases from V and 0 bases from J, the junction contained 3 bases not matched to a gene. The CDR3 region is CASSLGEGSYEQYF. CDR3 DNA: TGTGCCAGCTCACTGGGGGAGGGCTCCTACGAGCAGTACTTC.

This clonotype was seen only a few times. A much larger clone lies a single base off, so this may be a read error. This chain links TRBV7-2 with TRBJ2-1; D perhaps matches TRBD1 (5 bases). Germline values: CDR1 SGHTA, CDR2 FQGNSA. The CDR3 length is 13 residues. Trimming stripped 6 bases from V and 8 bases from J, with 14 bases between. The CDR3 coding sequence is TGTGCCAGCAGTCTTATGACAGAGGATGAGCAGTTCTTC. This sequence encodes CASSLMTEDEQFF.

This clonotype was detected ten times or more. The V gene is TRBV27, the J gene TRBJ2-1, with D perhaps matching TRBD2 (6 bases). The germline CDR1 and CDR2 sequences are MNHEY and SMNVEV (reference sequence). This CDR3 has 14 residues. V was trimmed by 5 bases and J by 4 bases, leaving 12 bases between them. The CDR3 reads CASSHRDWYNEQFF. CDR3 nucleotide sequence: TGTGCCAGCAGTCACCGGGACTGGTACAATGAGCAGTTCTTC.

The gene calls are TRBV12-5 and TRBJ1-1, with TRBD1 matching over 9 bases. Losses at the gene ends were 1 base for V and 4 bases for J; bases not matched to a gene: 19. The CDR3 length is 20 residues. Germline V gene sequence: CDR1 LGHNT, CDR2 FRNRAP. In nucleotides, the CDR3 is TGTGCTAGTGGTTTGGCACCGATTATAACTAGGACAGGGGTAACCACTGAAGCTTTCTTT. Translated: CASGLAPIITRTGVTTEAFF.

The J gene is TRBJ2-1, the V gene TRBV7-9, with 14 bases that match TRBD2. CDR1 SEHNR and CDR2 FQNEAQ come from the germline V gene (reference sequence). J lost 8 bases, V lost 4 bases, and 4 bases had no gene match. The CDR3 runs to 15 residues. The CDR3, as DNA: TGTGCCAGCAGCTCGACTAGCGGGAGGGAATATGAGCAGTTCTTC. Protein: CASSSTSGREYEQFF.

This clonotype showed up just once. V usage is TRBV28 and J usage is TRBJ1-3, with D tentatively TRBD1 (5 bases). The germline CDR1 and CDR2 sequences are MDHEN and SYDVKM. The V gene lost 5 bases and the J gene lost 4 bases, with 15 bases spanning the gap. The CDR3 spans 15 residues. The CDR3 bases are TGTGCCAGCAGTCAAACCGGGACCGTCGGAAACACCATATATTTT. It yields the protein CASSQTGTVGNTIYF.

The J gene is TRBJ2-1, the V gene TRBV2; no clear D gene. The CDR3 is 13 amino acids. Trimming stripped 3 bases from V and 16 bases from J, with 19 bases between. Germline V gene lookup returns CDR1 SNHLY and CDR2 FYNNEI. The CDR3 region is CASSELGPSPFFF. CDR3 in DNA: TGTGCCAGCAGTGAGCTCGGACCATCACCCTTTTTCTTC. Full variable domain (remainder filled in from reference TRBV2 and TRBJ2-1): EPEVTQTPSHQVTQMGQEVILRCVPISNHLYFYWYRQILGQKVEFLVSFYNNEISEKSEIFDDQFSVERPDGSNFTLKIRSTKLEDSAMYFCASSELGPSPFFFGPGTRLTVL.

The chain is built from TRBV20-1 and TRBJ1-2; D is unclear. The CDR3 has 11 amino acids. Trimming removed 6 bases at V and 4 bases at J, with 9 bases between. Germline V lookup: CDR1 DFQATT, CDR2 SNEGSKA (reference sequence). CDR3 DNA: TGCAGTGCGGCCCACAGCTATGGCTACACCTTC. Translated: CSAAHSYGYTF.